This TCR beta chain comes out of a study of blood T cell repertoires in COVID-19. This clone is termed medium-sized. The protocol was immunoSEQ multiplex PCR, while the TCRdb copy is restricted to in-frame clones and leaves out a portion. Among 55,000 to 75,000 clones, about 87% were seen once, and the ten largest hold approximately 8.3%. The V segment lost 4 bases and the J segment 2 bases; nucleotides outside the gene matches: 4. There are 14 residues in the CDR3. Per germline, CDR1 SGHTA and CDR2 FQGTGA. The receptor was derived from a man aged 50-59 years with active COVID-19. Sequencing used peripheral blood. J is TRBJ1-2 and V is TRBV7-3; TRBD1 matches 7 bases. CDR3 in amino acids: CASSSPTGNYGYTF. The CDR3 DNA is TGTGCCAGCAGCTCCCCGACAGGGAACTATGGCTACACCTTC.